The 10 T cell receptor beta chains listed next were all sequenced from one sample in a study of T cells in Graves' hyperthyroidism and ophthalmopathy. Amplified regions were TCR beta CDR3 sequences from RNA transcripts. HTBI primers were the set used in a first-round RT-PCR of the TCR CDR3. TCRdb processed the multiplex PCR reads anew with MiXCR; each CDR3 protein has one entry. The table shows 400,000 to 600,000 distinct CDR3 sequences, with 16% occurring only once. Specimen: blood. The receptors stem from a woman under 40 with Graves' ophthalmopathy.

The table lists this clonotype with many counts. The chain uses TRBV3-1 and TRBJ1-1, with 7 bases that match TRBD1. The CDR3 totals 14 residues. The ends lost 4 bases at V and 2 bases at J; junction bases unmatched: 4. CDR1 and CDR2 (germline): LGHDT, YNNKEL (reference sequence). This CDR3 reads CASSLGTDNTEAFF. The CDR3 nucleotides read TGTGCCAGCAGCCTCGGGACAGATAACACTGAAGCTTTCTTT. The whole variable domain, remainder taken from reference TRBV3-1 and TRBJ1-1, is DTAVSQTPKYLVTQMGNDKSIKCEQNLGHDTMYWYKQDSKKFLKIMFSYNNKELIINETVPNRFSPKSPDKAHLNLHINSLELGDSAVYFCASSLGTDNTEAFFGQGTRLTVV.

In this sample, this clonotype turned up many times. The V call is TRBV6-1, the J call TRBJ2-3, with 7 bases lining up with TRBD1. V was pared by 7 bases and J by 0 bases, with 10 bases of the junction left unmatched. The germline CDR1 and CDR2 sequences are MNHNS and SASEGT. The CDR3 consists of 16 residues. The CDR3 bases are TGTGCCAGCAATACCAACAGGGGACATAGCACAGATACGCAGTATTTT. Its protein product is CASNTNRGHSTDTQYF.

This clonotype came up a few times. The genes are TRBV4-3 and TRBJ2-7; 8 bases agree with TRBD1. From germline, CDR1 is LGHNA and CDR2 YSLEER. The CDR3 is 15 amino acids. Unmatched junction bases numbered 7, after V lost 0 bases and J lost 6 bases. CDR3: CASSQEGTGSFEQYF. CDR3 coding DNA: TGCGCCAGCAGCCAAGAGGGGACAGGTTCTTTCGAGCAGTACTTC.

This clonotype was observed at least ten times. The V gene is TRBV2, the J gene TRBJ2-1; D may be TRBD2 (5 bases). This CDR3 has 13 amino acids. Germline V lookup: CDR1 SNHLY, CDR2 FYNNEI. The V gene lost 3 bases and the J gene lost 6 bases, with 9 bases spanning the gap. The CDR3 DNA sequence: TGTGCCAGCAGTGAGAGGGTTAGCAATGAGCAGTTCTTC. Translated, it gives CASSERVSNEQFF.

This clonotype was observed at least ten times. This sequence joins TRBV6-2 or TRBV6-3 and TRBJ2-7, with 9 bases lining up with TRBD1. Per germline, CDR1 MNHEY and CDR2 SVGEGT. The CDR3 sequence is 18 residues long. Trimming cost V 5 bases and J 2 bases; bases outside gene matches: 16. The CDR3 sequence is CASSPRDRDFREPYEQYF. The CDR3 region has the DNA TGTGCCAGCAGTCCCCGGGACAGGGATTTTAGGGAGCCCTACGAGCAGTACTTC.

In this sample, this clonotype turned up a few times. The chain uses TRBV10-3 and TRBJ1-1; D call uncertain. CDR1 is ENHRY and CDR2 is SYGVKD in the germline V gene. This CDR3 has 12 amino acids. V lost 2 bases and J lost 6, with 7 bases in between. This CDR3 reads CAISEVKAEAFF. The CDR3 nucleotides read TGTGCCATCAGTGAGGTAAAGGCTGAAGCTTTCTTT.

This clonotype was detected ten times or more. The chain carries TRBV5-1 and TRBJ2-2; possibly TRBD1 for D (5 bases). Deletions cut 2 bases from V and 7 bases from J, with 12 bases between. This CDR3 is 14 amino acids long. The V gene's germline CDR1 is SGHRS and CDR2 YFSETQ. CDR3: CASSLSRAGGELFF. CDR3 nucleotides: TGCGCCAGCAGCTTAAGCAGGGCAGGCGGGGAGCTGTTTTTT.

The genes are TRBV15 and TRBJ1-2; the match to TRBD1 covers 7 bases. The CDR3 loop spans 16 amino acids. Germline V CDR1 and CDR2: LNHNV, YYDKDF (reference sequence). With V trimmed by 0 bases and J by 3 bases, 7 bases remained unmatched. The CDR3 sequence is CATSREDRPYDYGYTF. DNA of the CDR3: TGTGCCACCAGCAGAGAGGACAGGCCCTACGACTATGGCTACACCTTC.

There are a few counts of this clonotype. The J gene is TRBJ2-1, the V gene TRBV5-6, with D perhaps given as TRBD1 or TRBD2 (6 bases each). The CDR3 length is 15 residues. V lost 7 bases to trimming and J lost 7 bases, with 21 bases between them. CDR1 and CDR2 (germline): SGHDT, YYEEEE. The CDR3 DNA sequence: TGTGCCAGCGACTTCATACAGGGAGGCTGGAATGAGCAGTTCTTC. It is translated as CASDFIQGGWNEQFF.

The V and J genes are TRBV4-1 and TRBJ2-4; D possibly corresponds to TRBD2 (6 bases). This CDR3 comprises 16 residues. V lost 0 bases, J lost 6 bases, and 15 bases lay in between. Germline CDR1 reads MGHRA; CDR2 reads YSYEKL. CDR3 amino acids: CASSQDGAGKVNIQYF. The CDR3 DNA reads TGCGCCAGCAGCCAAGATGGTGCGGGAAAAGTAAACATTCAGTACTTC.